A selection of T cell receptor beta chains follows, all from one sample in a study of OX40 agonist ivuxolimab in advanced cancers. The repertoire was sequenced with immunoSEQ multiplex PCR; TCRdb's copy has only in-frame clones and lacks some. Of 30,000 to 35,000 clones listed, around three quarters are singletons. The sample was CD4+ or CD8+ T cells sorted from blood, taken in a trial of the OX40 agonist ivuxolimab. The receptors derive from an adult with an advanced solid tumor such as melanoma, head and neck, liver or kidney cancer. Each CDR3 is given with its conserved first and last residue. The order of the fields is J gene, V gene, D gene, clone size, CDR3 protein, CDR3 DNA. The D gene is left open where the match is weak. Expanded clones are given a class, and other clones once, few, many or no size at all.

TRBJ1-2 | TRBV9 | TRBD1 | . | CASSTGGYGYTF | TGTGCCAGCAGCACAGGGGGCTATGGCTACACCTTC
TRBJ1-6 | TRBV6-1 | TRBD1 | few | CATGTGYNSPLHF | TGTGCCACCGGGACAGGGTATAATTCACCCCTCCACTTT
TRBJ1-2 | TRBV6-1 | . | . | CASSESPDHYGYTF | TGTGCCAGCAGTGAATCACCGGATCATTATGGCTACACCTTC
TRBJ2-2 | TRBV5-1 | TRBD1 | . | CASSLVGTGGTGELFF | TGCGCCAGCAGCTTGGTCGGGACAGGGGGCACCGGGGAGCTGTTTTTT
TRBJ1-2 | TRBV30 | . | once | CAWSSGNYGYTF | TGTGCCTGGAGCTCGGGAAACTATGGCTACACCTTC
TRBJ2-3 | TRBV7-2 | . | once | CASSLRDVSDTQYF | TGTGCCAGCAGCTTGAGGGACGTTTCCGATACGCAGTATTTT
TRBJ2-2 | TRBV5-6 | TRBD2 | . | CASSLEAGRATGELFF | TGTGCCAGCAGCTTGGAAGCGGGACGTGCCACCGGGGAGCTGTTTTTT
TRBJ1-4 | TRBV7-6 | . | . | CASSLSTATNEKLFF | TGTGCCAGCAGCTTATCGACAGCAACTAATGAAAAACTGTTTTTT
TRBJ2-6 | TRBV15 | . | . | CATSRDKLTPSSGANVLTF | TGTGCCACCAGCAGAGATAAGCTGACGCCGAGCTCTGGGGCCAACGTCCTGACTTTC
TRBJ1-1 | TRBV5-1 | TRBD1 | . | CASSSTGDTEAFF | TGCGCCAGCAGCTCGACAGGGGACACTGAAGCTTTCTTT
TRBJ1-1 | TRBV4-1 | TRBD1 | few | CASSQYGTGNTEAFF | TGCGCCAGCAGCCAATACGGGACAGGGAACACTGAAGCTTTCTTT
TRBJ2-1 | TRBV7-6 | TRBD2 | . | CASRGTSGVNEQFF | TGTGCCAGCAGAGGGACTAGCGGGGTCAATGAGCAGTTCTTC
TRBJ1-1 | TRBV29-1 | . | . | CSANVRVGNTEAFF | TGCAGCGCTAATGTCCGGGTTGGGAACACTGAAGCTTTCTTT
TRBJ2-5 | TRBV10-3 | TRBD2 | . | CAIGARGGAGETQYF | TGTGCCATCGGGGCCCGGGGGGGCGCGGGGGAGACCCAGTACTTC
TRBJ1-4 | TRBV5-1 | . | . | CASRSGDTVGKLFF | TGCGCCAGCAGATCGGGGGACACTGTCGGAAAACTGTTTTTT
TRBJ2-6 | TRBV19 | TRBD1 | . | CASSIRGPGQGLSGANVLTF | TGTGCCAGTAGTATTAGGGGTCCGGGACAGGGCCTCTCTGGGGCCAACGTCCTGACTTTC
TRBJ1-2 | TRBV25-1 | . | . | CASSGKRYYGYTF | TGTGCCAGCAGTGGCAAACGCTACTATGGCTACACCTTC
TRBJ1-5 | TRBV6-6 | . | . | CASSQSVQGRQPQHF | TGTGCCAGCAGCCAAAGTGTACAGGGTCGACAGCCCCAGCATTTT
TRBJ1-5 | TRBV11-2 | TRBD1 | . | CASSTGTGGNQPQHF | TGTGCCAGCAGCACCGGGACAGGGGGCAATCAGCCCCAGCATTTT
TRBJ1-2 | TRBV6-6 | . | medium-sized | CASSSTQNGYTF | TGTGCCAGCAGTAGTACACAGAATGGCTACACCTTC
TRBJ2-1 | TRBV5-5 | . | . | CASSTTGDNEQFF | TGTGCCAGCAGCACGACAGGTGACAATGAGCAGTTCTTC
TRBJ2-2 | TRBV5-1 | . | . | CASQLTGTTGELFF | TGCGCCAGCCAGCTCACAGGGACCACCGGGGAGCTGTTTTTT
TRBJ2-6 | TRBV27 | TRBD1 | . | CASSSTGGTGANVLTF | TGTGCCAGCAGTTCCACAGGGGGAACTGGGGCCAACGTCCTGACTTTC
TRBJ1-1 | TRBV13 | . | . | CASSLGGWEAFF | TGTGCCAGCAGTTTAGGAGGTTGGGAAGCTTTCTTT
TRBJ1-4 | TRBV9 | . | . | CASSVGPTSTNEKLFF | TGTGCCAGCAGCGTAGGGCCGACGTCAACTAATGAAAAACTGTTTTTT
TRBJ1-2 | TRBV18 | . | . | CASSPTGHSTYGYTF | TGTGCCAGCTCACCCACGGGACACTCAACCTATGGCTACACCTTC
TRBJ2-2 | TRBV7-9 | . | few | CASSFSGKLGELFF | TGTGCCAGCAGCTTTTCTGGGAAACTCGGGGAGCTGTTTTTT
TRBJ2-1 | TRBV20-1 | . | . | CSARTVEQFF | TGCAGTGCTCGGACAGTGGAGCAGTTCTTC
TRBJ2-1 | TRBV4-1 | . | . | CASRFGRTSYNEQFF | TGCGCCAGCAGATTCGGACGGACCTCCTACAATGAGCAGTTCTTC
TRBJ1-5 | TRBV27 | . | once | CASSFLSGQPQHF | TGTGCCAGCAGTTTTTTAAGCGGTCAGCCCCAGCATTTT
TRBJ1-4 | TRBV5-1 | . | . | CASSAAQGPSNEKLFF | TGCGCCAGCAGCGCCGCACAGGGTCCGTCTAATGAAAAACTGTTTTTT
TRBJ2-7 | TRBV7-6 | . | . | CASSSRRGTHSYEQYF | TGTGCCAGCAGCTCCCGTCGCGGGACACACTCCTACGAGCAGTACTTC